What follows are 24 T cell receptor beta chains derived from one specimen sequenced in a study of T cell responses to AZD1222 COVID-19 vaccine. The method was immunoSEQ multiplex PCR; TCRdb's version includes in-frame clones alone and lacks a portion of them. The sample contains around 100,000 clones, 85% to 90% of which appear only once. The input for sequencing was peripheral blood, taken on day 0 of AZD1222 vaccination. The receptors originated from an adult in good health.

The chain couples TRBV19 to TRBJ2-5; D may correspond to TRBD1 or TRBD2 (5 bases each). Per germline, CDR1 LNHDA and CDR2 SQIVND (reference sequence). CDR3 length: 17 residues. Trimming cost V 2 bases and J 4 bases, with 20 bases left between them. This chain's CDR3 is CASSINPQGRQTETQYF. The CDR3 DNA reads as TGTGCCAGTAGTATAAACCCCCAGGGACGACAAACAGAGACCCAGTACTTC.

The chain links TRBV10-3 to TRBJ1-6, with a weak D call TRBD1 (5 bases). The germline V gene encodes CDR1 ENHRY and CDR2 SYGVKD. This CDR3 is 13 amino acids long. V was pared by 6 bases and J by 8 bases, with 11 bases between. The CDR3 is CAIRLRDDSPLHF. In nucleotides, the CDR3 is TGTGCCATCAGACTTCGGGACGATTCACCCCTCCACTTT.

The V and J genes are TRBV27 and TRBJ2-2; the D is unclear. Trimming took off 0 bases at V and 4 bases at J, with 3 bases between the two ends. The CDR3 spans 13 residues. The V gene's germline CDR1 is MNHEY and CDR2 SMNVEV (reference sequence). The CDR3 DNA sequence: TGTGCCAGCAGTTTATCGGTCACCGGGGAGCTGTTTTTT. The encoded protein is CASSLSVTGELFF.

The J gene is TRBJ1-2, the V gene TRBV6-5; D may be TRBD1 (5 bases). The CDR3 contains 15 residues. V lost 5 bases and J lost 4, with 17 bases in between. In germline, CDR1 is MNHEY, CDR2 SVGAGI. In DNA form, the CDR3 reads TGTGCCAGCAGTACACCCCAGGGTTTTAGCTATGGCTACACCTTC. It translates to CASSTPQGFSYGYTF.

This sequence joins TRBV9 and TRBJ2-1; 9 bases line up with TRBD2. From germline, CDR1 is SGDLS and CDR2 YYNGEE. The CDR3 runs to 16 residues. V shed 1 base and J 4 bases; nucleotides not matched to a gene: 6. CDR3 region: CASSVSLAGSYNEQFF. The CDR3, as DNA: TGTGCCAGCAGCGTAAGCCTAGCGGGGTCGTACAATGAGCAGTTCTTC. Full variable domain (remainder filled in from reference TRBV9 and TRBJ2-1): DSGVTQTPKHLITATGQRVTLRCSPRSGDLSVYWYQQSLDQGLQFLIQYYNGEERAKGNILERFSAQQFPDLHSELNLSSLELGDSALYFCASSVSLAGSYNEQFFGPGTRLTVL.

The CDR3 DNA reads TGTGCCAGCGACTCTGCAGCTAATGAAAAACTGTTTTTT. This encodes CASDSAANEKLFF. V is TRBV28 and J is TRBJ1-4; no clear D gene. The CDR3 length is 13 residues. V lost 8 bases to trimming and J lost 3 bases, with 10 bases between them. Germline V gives CDR1 MDHEN, CDR2 SYDVKM.

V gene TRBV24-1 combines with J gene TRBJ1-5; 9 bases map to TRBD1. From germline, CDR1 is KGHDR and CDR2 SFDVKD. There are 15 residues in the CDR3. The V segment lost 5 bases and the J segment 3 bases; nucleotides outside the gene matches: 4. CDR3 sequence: CATSGGQGPNQPQHF. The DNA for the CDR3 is TGTGCCACCAGTGGAGGACAGGGGCCCAATCAGCCCCAGCATTTT.

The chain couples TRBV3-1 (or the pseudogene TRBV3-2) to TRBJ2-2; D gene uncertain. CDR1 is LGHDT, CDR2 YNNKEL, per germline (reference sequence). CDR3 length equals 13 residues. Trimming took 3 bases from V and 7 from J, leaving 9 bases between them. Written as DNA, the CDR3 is TGTGCCAGCAGCCAGTTTAGGGACGGGGAGCTGTTTTTT. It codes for CASSQFRDGELFF.

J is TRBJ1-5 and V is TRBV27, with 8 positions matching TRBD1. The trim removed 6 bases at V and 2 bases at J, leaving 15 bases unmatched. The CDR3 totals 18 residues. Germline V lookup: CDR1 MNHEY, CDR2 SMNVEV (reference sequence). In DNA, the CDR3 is TGTGCCAGCAGCCCGAGACAGGGGCGCCTGGAGGGCAATCAGCCCCAGCATTTT. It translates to CASSPRQGRLEGNQPQHF.

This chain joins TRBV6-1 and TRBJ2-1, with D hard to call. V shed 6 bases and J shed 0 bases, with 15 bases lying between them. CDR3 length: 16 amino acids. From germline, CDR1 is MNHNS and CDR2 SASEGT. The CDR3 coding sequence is TGTGCCAGCAGGGAACAAGAATCGAGCTCCTACAATGAGCAGTTCTTC. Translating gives CASREQESSSYNEQFF.

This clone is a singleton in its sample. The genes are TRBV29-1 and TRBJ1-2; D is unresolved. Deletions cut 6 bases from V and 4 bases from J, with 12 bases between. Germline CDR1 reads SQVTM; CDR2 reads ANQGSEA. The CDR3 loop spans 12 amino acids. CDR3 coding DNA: TGCAGCGTCGGATCCCGGGCCTATGGCTACACCTTC. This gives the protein CSVGSRAYGYTF.

Here the CDR3 DNA reads TGTGCCAGCAGCTCCGACCACACCGGGGAGCTGTTTTTT. Protein product: CASSSDHTGELFF. The rearrangement uses TRBV7-2 and TRBJ2-2; D remains ambiguous. Trimming cost V 4 bases and J 3 bases, with 6 bases left between them. The CDR3 has 13 amino acids. Germline V gene sequence: CDR1 SGHTA, CDR2 FQGNSA. Full variable domain (remainder filled in from reference TRBV7-2 and TRBJ2-2): GAGVSQSPSNKVTEKGKDVELRCDPISGHTALYWYRQSLGQGLEFLIYFQGNSAPDKSGLPSDRFSAERTGGSVSTLTIQRTQQEDSAVYLCASSSDHTGELFFGEGSRLTVL.

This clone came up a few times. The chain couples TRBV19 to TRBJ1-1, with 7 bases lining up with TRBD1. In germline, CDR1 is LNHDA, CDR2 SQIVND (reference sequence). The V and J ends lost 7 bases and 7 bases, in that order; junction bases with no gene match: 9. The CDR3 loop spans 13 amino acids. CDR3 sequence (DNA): TGTGCCAGTAATGACAGGGACTGGGATGAAGCTTTCTTT. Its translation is CASNDRDWDEAFF.

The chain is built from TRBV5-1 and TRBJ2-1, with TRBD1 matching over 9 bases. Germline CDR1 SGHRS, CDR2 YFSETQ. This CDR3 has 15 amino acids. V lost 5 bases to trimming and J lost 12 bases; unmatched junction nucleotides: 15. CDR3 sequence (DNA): TGCGCCAGCAGTCCGGACAGGGGCCCTGTCCGTGTGCAGTTCTTC. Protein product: CASSPDRGPVRVQFF.

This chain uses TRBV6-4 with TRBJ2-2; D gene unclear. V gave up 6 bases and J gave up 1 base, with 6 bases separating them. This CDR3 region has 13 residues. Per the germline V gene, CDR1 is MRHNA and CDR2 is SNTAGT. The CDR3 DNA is TGTGCCAGCAGCGACGGGAACACCGGGGAGCTGTTTTTT. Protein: CASSDGNTGELFF.

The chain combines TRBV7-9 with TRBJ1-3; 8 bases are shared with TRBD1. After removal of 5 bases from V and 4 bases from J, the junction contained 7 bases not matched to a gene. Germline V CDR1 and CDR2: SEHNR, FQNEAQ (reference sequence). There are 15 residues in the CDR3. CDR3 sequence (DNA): TGTGCCAGCAGCCTCAGGGGGCAAGCAGGAAACACCATATATTTT. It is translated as CASSLRGQAGNTIYF.

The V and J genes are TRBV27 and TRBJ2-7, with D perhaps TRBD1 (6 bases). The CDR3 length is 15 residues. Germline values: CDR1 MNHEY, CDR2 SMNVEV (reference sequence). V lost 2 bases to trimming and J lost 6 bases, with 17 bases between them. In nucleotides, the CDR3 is TGTGCCAGCAGTTTAACCGTATTTAGGGGGAGCGAGCAGTACTTC. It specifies CASSLTVFRGSEQYF.

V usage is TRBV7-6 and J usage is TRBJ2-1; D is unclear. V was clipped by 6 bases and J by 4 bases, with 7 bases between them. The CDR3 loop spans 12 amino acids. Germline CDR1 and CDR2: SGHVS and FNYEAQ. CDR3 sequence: CASSQQYNEQFF. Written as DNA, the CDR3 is TGTGCCAGCAGTCAACAGTACAATGAGCAGTTCTTC.

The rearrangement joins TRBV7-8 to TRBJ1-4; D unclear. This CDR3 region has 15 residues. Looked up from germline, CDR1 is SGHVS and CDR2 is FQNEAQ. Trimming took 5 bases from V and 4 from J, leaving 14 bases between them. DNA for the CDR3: TGTGCCAGCAGCGCACCCGGGCATGGTAATGAAAAACTGTTTTTT. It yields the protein CASSAPGHGNEKLFF.

The DNA of the CDR3 is TGTGCCAGCAGGAGGGGGGACAGGGGGCCTGGAAACACCATATATTTT. Translation: CASRRGDRGPGNTIYF. The V call is TRBV28, the J call TRBJ1-3, with TRBD1 matching over 12 bases. The junction had 5 bases not matched to a gene; V was cut back by 6 bases and J by 2 bases. There are 16 residues in the CDR3. CDR1 is MDHEN and CDR2 is SYDVKM in the germline V gene. Variable domain in full (rest from reference TRBV28 and TRBJ1-3): DVKVTQSSRYLVKRTGEKVFLECVQDMDHENMFWYRQDPGLGLRLIYFSYDVKMKEKGDIPEGYSVSREKKERFSLILESASTNQTSMYLCASRRGDRGPGNTIYFGEGSWLTVV.

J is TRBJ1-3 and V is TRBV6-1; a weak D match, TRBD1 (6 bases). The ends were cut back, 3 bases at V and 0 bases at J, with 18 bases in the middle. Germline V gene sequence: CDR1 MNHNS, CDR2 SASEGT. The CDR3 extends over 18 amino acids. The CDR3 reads CASSEFGRGYFSGNTIYF. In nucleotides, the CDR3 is TGTGCCAGCAGTGAGTTCGGCAGGGGATACTTCTCTGGAAACACCATATATTTT.

The CDR3 protein is CASSLGQGVMNTEAFF. The DNA for the CDR3 is TGTGCCAGCAGCTTGGGACAGGGGGTAATGAACACTGAAGCTTTCTTT. The J gene is TRBJ1-1, the V gene TRBV5-4; 9 positions agree with TRBD1. Trimming removed 0 bases from V and 0 bases from J; junction bases left unmatched: 3. CDR3 length: 16 residues. Germline V gives CDR1 SGHNT, CDR2 YYREEE (reference sequence).

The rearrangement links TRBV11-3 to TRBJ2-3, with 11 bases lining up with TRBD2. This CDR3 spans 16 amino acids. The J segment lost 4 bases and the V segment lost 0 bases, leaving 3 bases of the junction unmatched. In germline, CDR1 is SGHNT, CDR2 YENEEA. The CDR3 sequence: CASSLELAGVSDTQYF. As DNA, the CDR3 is TGTGCCAGCAGCTTAGAACTAGCGGGAGTTTCAGATACGCAGTATTTT.

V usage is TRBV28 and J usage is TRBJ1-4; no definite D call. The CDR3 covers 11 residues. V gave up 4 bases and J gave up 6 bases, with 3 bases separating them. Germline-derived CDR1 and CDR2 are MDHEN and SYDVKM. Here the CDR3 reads CASSSYEKLFF. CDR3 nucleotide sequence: TGTGCCAGCAGTTCCTATGAAAAACTGTTTTTT.